This is a list of T cell receptor beta chains from one sample in a study of CD8+ T cells in alopecia areata. Assay used: immunoSEQ multiplex PCR; TCRdb lists only in-frame clones, some missing. The table includes approximately 160,000 clones, 50% to 65% detected once. Sequencing used CD4+ T cells sorted from blood, obtained at week 24, from a patient treated with tofacitinib. All receptors come from a human donor with alopecia areata. The CDR3 runs from the conserved cysteine through the conserved F or W. D genes are given only for firm matches. Clone size is stated in some rows and not others, as once, few, many or a class when expanded.

TRBJ1-2 . TRBV5-6 . CASNPRDRGYGYTF TGTGCCAGCAATCCAAGGGATAGGGGCTATGGCTACACCTTC
TRBJ1-6 . TRBV9 . CASSAYGGYSPLHF TGTGCCAGCAGCGCCTATGGGGGGTATTCACCCCTCCACTTT
TRBJ1-2 TRBD1 TRBV29-1 . CSVSDRAYGYTF TGCAGCGTTTCCGACAGGGCCTATGGCTACACCTTC
TRBJ1-4 . TRBV5-6 . CASSPFQVNEKLFF TGTGCCAGCAGCCCCTTCCAGGTTAATGAAAAACTGTTTTTT
TRBJ2-5 . TRBV6-5 . CASSYQYQETQYF TGTGCCAGCAGTTACCAGTACCAAGAGACCCAGTACTTC
TRBJ1-5 TRBD1 TRBV7-2 . CASSTGTGGQPQHF TGTGCCAGCAGCACCGGGACAGGGGGACAGCCCCAGCATTTT
TRBJ2-3 TRBD1 TRBV4-1 . CASRKGGQGPTDTQYF TGCGCCAGCAGGAAAGGGGGCCAGGGCCCCACAGATACGCAGTATTTT
TRBJ2-2 TRBD1 TRBV7-6 . CASRPKAGGATGELFF TGTGCCAGCAGACCCAAGGCAGGGGGCGCAACCGGGGAGCTGTTTTTT
TRBJ1-6 . TRBV18 few CASSPQGVTYNSPLHF TGTGCCAGCTCACCACAGGGGGTGACCTATAATTCACCCCTCCACTTT
TRBJ2-7 . TRBV29-1 . CSGSRGRSYEQYF TGCAGCGGTTCACGTGGCCGATCCTACGAGCAGTACTTC